This T cell receptor (beta chain) emerged from a study of T cell clonotyping in hematopoietic cell transplantation. Broader study findings: Few recipient clonotypes overlapped donors; over 95% were de novo at given depth. Higher Inverse Simpson Index values in graft donor and pretransplant recipient predicted broader posttransplant TCR diversity. Cells were unsorted, so CD4 and CD8 contributions were not separated.

Germline CDR1 reads ENHRY; CDR2 reads SYGVKD. The CDR3 spans 14 residues. The junction had 7 bases not matched to a gene; V was cut back by 9 bases and J by 0 bases. Only in-frame clones appear in the TCRdb table, and some are missing; sequencing was by immunoSEQ multiplex PCR. The sample contains over 6,000 clones, 95% to 99% of which appear only once. This clone has only one observation. Its antigen remains unknown. The chain is built from TRBV10-3 and TRBJ2-7; 8 bases agree with TRBD1. The source of this sequence is a male patient aged 55 to 69 who had an allogeneic stem cell transplant from a related donor, so the T cells may come from the graft donor. Some clones in this sample may be carry-over from other donors' samples. Specimen: PBMCs, collected 30 days after allogeneic stem cell transplant. For the CDR3, the DNA is TGTGCCATACGCCCAGACAGGGGCTCCTACGAGCAGTACTTC. Protein: CAIRPDRGSYEQYF.